These 23 T cell receptor beta chains came from one sample sequenced in a study of human T cells and chemical hapten exposure. The time point: pre-sensitization, week 0. Treatment here: therapeutic diphenylcyclopropenone sensitization with weekly scalp DPC. Via MiXCR, TCRdb re-called the RACE reads, giving one row per CDR3 protein. Here the sample spans roughly 88,000 distinct CDR3 sequences, 8% to 10% being singletons. The sample in question was whole blood, obtained in connection with sensitization to the hapten diphenylcyclopropenone (DPC). The receptors were gathered from a woman aged 40 to 50 with alopecia areata. Some clones in this sample may be carry-over from other donors' samples.

The chain combines TRBV4-2 with TRBJ1-4; D not certain. V was clipped by 4 bases and J by 8 bases, with 14 bases between them. The CDR3 is 14 residues long. In germline, CDR1 is LGHNA, CDR2 YNFKEQ. The CDR3 DNA sequence: TGTGCCAGCAGCCCCAGTCTTCTGGGGGAAAAACTGTTTTTT. Translated, it gives CASSPSLLGEKLFF.

This clonotype occurred a few times. The chain uses TRBV28 and TRBJ2-1; 9 nucleotides align to TRBD2. Looked up from germline, CDR1 is MDHEN and CDR2 is SYDVKM. The CDR3 consists of 16 residues. The junction had 15 bases not matched to a gene; V was cut back by 7 bases and J by 8 bases. CDR3 region: CASTIRRGTSLYEQFF. CDR3 coding DNA: TGTGCCAGCACCATCCGCCGAGGGACTAGCTTATATGAGCAGTTCTTC.

The gene calls are TRBV4-3 and TRBJ1-3; D gene unclear. CDR3 size: 15 residues. Germline CDR1 LGHNA, CDR2 YSLEER. Trimming left V 1 base short and J 6 bases short, with 13 bases between. CDR3 DNA sequence: TGCGCCAGCAGCCAAGGGTCGGCAGGCGAAAACACCATATATTTT. It translates to CASSQGSAGENTIYF.

This clonotype was recorded many times. This chain links TRBV12-3 or TRBV12-4 with TRBJ2-2; TRBD1 aligns across 10 bases. Trimming removed 1 base from V and 6 bases from J; junction bases left unmatched: 5. The CDR3 length is 16 residues. The CDR3 here is CASSLETTGGPGELFF. The CDR3 DNA follows: TGTGCCAGCAGTTTAGAAACGACAGGGGGCCCCGGGGAGCTGTTTTTT.

This clonotype was seen many times. The chain has TRBV6-2 or TRBV6-3 and TRBJ2-2; maybe TRBD1 (6 bases). There are 15 residues in the CDR3. V lost 2 bases, J lost 3 bases, and 10 bases lay in between. In germline, CDR1 is MNHEY, CDR2 SVGEGT. CDR3 in DNA: TGTGCCAGCAGTTACCACAGGGACGACACCGGGGAGCTGTTTTTT. The encoded protein is CASSYHRDDTGELFF.

This clonotype is termed medium-sized. The CDR3, as DNA: TGTGCCAGCAGCCAGCTTTTGAGGCAGCATAATGAGCAGTTCTTC. Protein product: CASSQLLRQHNEQFF. V is TRBV7-9 and J is TRBJ2-1; D gene ambiguous. This CDR3 spans 15 amino acids. V shed 5 bases and J shed 7 bases, with 18 bases lying between them. CDR1 and CDR2 from the germline V gene are SEHNR and FQNEAQ (reference sequence).

The V and J genes are TRBV2 and TRBJ2-5; D gene ambiguous. V was clipped by 2 bases and J by 8 bases, with 6 bases between them. Germline assignment: CDR1 SNHLY and CDR2 FYNNEI. CDR3 size: 11 residues. The CDR3 region is CASSETDTQYF. CDR3 bases: TGTGCCAGCAGTGAAACGGATACCCAGTACTTC.

This chain connects TRBV6-2 or TRBV6-3 to TRBJ2-7, with 14 bases that match TRBD2. Germline CDR1 reads MNHEY; CDR2 reads SVGEGT. The CDR3 runs 18 residues. V was clipped by 7 bases and J by 0 bases; unmatched bases: 11. This chain's CDR3 is CASTRFPGLAGVSYEQYF. Here the CDR3 DNA reads TGTGCCAGCACCAGATTCCCGGGACTAGCGGGGGTCTCCTACGAGCAGTACTTC.

The V call is TRBV7-2, the J call TRBJ2-7; D not certain. The V and J ends lost 1 base and 2 bases respectively, with 12 bases between them. CDR1 is SGHTA, CDR2 FQGNSA, per germline. The CDR3 length is 15 residues. CDR3 region: CASSLGLGPPYEQYF. CDR3 sequence (DNA): TGTGCCAGCAGCTTAGGGTTAGGGCCCCCCTACGAGCAGTACTTC.

This clonotype was seen only a few times. The chain uses TRBV29-1 and TRBJ2-2, with D possibly matching TRBD1 (6 bases). V was clipped by 4 bases and J by 7 bases, with 10 bases between them. Germline CDR1 reads SQVTM; CDR2 reads ANQGSEA. This CDR3 has 12 amino acids. The CDR3 is CSVALGGGELFF. CDR3 in DNA: TGCAGCGTTGCTTTAGGGGGCGGGGAGCTGTTTTTT.

There are many counts of this clonotype. This sequence joins TRBV10-3 and TRBJ1-5; 7 nucleotides line up with TRBD1. V dropped 2 bases and J dropped 1; count of bases not matched to a gene: 5. The CDR3 length is 16 residues. Germline CDR1 is ENHRY and CDR2 is SYGVKD. CDR3 region: CAISEVTGASNQPQHF. The CDR3 DNA follows: TGTGCCATCAGTGAGGTCACAGGGGCCAGCAATCAGCCCCAGCATTTT.

The chain employs TRBV5-5 and TRBJ2-1, with D unresolved. Germline CDR1 reads SGHKS; CDR2 reads YYEKEE (reference sequence). V was cut by 0 bases and J by 3 bases, with 10 bases left in between. The CDR3 is 15 amino acids. The DNA of the CDR3 is TGTGCCAGCAGCTTGGTCCGGCAGGTCTACAATGAGCAGTTCTTC. Translating it yields CASSLVRQVYNEQFF.

This clonotype was detected many times. The chain recombines TRBV4-3 with TRBJ2-3, with TRBD1 identical over 9 bases. CDR1 LGHNA and CDR2 YSLEER come from the germline V gene. This CDR3 has 15 residues. With V trimmed by 4 bases and J by 4 bases, 6 bases remained unmatched. The CDR3 bases are TGCGCCAGCAGCCGTCGGGACAGGGTTTCAGATACGCAGTATTTT. It specifies CASSRRDRVSDTQYF.

This clonotype was detected many times. V usage is TRBV3-1 and J usage is TRBJ2-1, with D perhaps matching TRBD2 (6 bases). V was clipped by 4 bases and J by 9 bases, with 22 bases between them. Germline CDR1 reads LGHDT; CDR2 reads YNNKEL (reference sequence). The CDR3 consists of 16 residues. The CDR3 DNA follows: TGTGCCAGCAGCCCAAGGGGACTTCACCATCGCAGTGAGCAGTTCTTC. Translated: CASSPRGLHHRSEQFF.

This clonotype was seen ten or more times. The chain recombines TRBV13 with TRBJ2-1, with 11 bases matching TRBD2. Losses at the gene ends were 6 bases for V and 8 bases for J; bases not matched to a gene: 3. This CDR3 contains 13 residues. CDR1 PRHDT and CDR2 FYEKMQ come from the germline V gene (reference sequence). In DNA, the CDR3 is TGTGCCAGCAGTGCACTAGCGGGGGATGAGCAGTTCTTC. Translated: CASSALAGDEQFF. Full variable domain (remainder filled in from reference TRBV13 and TRBJ2-1): AAGVIQSPRHLIKEKRETATLKCYPIPRHDTVYWYQQGPGQDPQFLISFYEKMQSDKGSIPDRFSAQQFSDYHSELNMSSLELGDSALYFCASSALAGDEQFFGPGTRLTVL.

This clonotype was observed many times. The V and J genes are TRBV2 and TRBJ2-5; D possibly corresponds to TRBD2 (5 bases). Germline V CDR1 and CDR2: SNHLY, FYNNEI. The CDR3 sequence is 12 residues long. V was trimmed by 8 bases and J by 1 base, leaving 8 bases between them. CDR3 DNA: TGTGCCAGCGGAGGCCGCCAAGAGACCCAGTACTTC. As protein: CASGGRQETQYF.

This clonotype occurred a few times. The chain carries TRBV7-2 and TRBJ1-6; the D is unclear. Trimming removed 3 bases from V and 8 bases from J, with 5 bases in between. Germline V gene sequence: CDR1 SGHTA, CDR2 FQGNSA. This CDR3 comprises 12 residues. This chain's CDR3 is CASSFGDSPLHF. CDR3 DNA: TGTGCCAGCAGCTTTGGGGATTCACCCCTCCACTTT.

This clonotype occurred a few times. This sequence joins TRBV29-1 and TRBJ2-5; 9 nucleotides match TRBD1. CDR3 size: 14 residues. The V and J ends lost 5 bases and 2 bases, in that order; junction bases with no gene match: 6. CDR1 SQVTM and CDR2 ANQGSEA come from the germline V gene. Here the CDR3 reads CSVYTGQGQETQYF. DNA of the CDR3: TGCAGCGTTTACACCGGACAGGGGCAAGAGACCCAGTACTTC.

V usage is TRBV7-9 and J usage is TRBJ2-7, with TRBD1 identical over 10 bases. In germline, CDR1 is SEHNR, CDR2 FQNEAQ (reference sequence). The CDR3 has 15 amino acids. Trimming cost V 3 bases and J 4 bases; bases outside gene matches: 6. CDR3 sequence: CASSLGQGLDYEQYF. CDR3 in DNA: TGTGCCAGCAGCTTGGGACAGGGGTTAGATTACGAGCAGTACTTC.

This clonotype was seen ten or more times. The chain carries TRBV7-8 and TRBJ2-1; D is perhaps TRBD2 (6 bases). V gave up 1 base and J gave up 12 bases, with 19 bases separating them. The germline CDR1 and CDR2 sequences are SGHVS and FQNEAQ. This CDR3 spans 15 amino acids. CDR3 nucleotide sequence: TGTGCCAGCAGCTTAGGCGGGGCAGGGCCGACTCCGCAGTTCTTC. It translates to CASSLGGAGPTPQFF.

Many counts were recorded for this clonotype. The rearrangement uses TRBV6-4 and TRBJ1-1; D remains unclear. The CDR3 is made up of 13 amino acids. Trimming cost V 4 bases and J 2 bases, with 8 bases left between them. Germline CDR1 is MRHNA and CDR2 is SNTAGT. This chain's CDR3 is CASSVSQNTEAFF. In nucleotides, the CDR3 is TGTGCCAGCAGTGTCAGTCAAAACACTGAAGCTTTCTTT.

The V gene is TRBV7-9, the J gene TRBJ1-3; D is ambiguous. CDR3 length: 10 residues. Germline V gives CDR1 SEHNR, CDR2 FQNEAQ (reference sequence). V was shortened by 5 bases and J by 8 bases, with 4 bases between the two germline ends. The DNA of the CDR3 is TGTGCCAGCAGCAAAGACACCATATATTTT. It specifies CASSKDTIYF.

For this clonotype: An end of the junction does not agree with germline; a read error may underlie this. The chain carries TRBV6-5 and TRBJ1-1; D remains ambiguous. Per the germline V gene, CDR1 is MNHEY and CDR2 is SVGAGI. There are 13 residues in the CDR3. The CDR3 DNA reads TGTGCCAGCAGTTATGGGCTAAACACTGAAGTTTTCTTT. Translation: CASSYGLNTEVFF.